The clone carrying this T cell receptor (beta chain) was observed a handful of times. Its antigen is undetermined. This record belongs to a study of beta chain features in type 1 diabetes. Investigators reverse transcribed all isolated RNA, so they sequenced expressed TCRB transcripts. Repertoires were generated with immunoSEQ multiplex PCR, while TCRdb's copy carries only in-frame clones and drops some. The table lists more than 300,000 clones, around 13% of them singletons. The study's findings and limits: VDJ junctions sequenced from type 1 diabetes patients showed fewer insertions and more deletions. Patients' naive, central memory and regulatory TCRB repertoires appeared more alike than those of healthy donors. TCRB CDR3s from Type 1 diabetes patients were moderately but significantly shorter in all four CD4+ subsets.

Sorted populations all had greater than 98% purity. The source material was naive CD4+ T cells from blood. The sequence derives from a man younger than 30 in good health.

DNA of the CDR3: TGTGCCAGCAGCACCGCCGGAGGTGAAGCTTTCTTT. Its protein is CASSTAGGEAFF. This rearrangement joins TRBV9 to TRBJ1-1; D unclear. There are 12 residues in the CDR3. V was cut by 4 bases and J by 7 bases, with 11 bases left in between. The germline gives CDR1 SGDLS, CDR2 YYNGEE.